Each of the 25 T cell receptor beta chains below was sequenced from the same sample in a study of blood T cells in healthy people across ages (dated by TCRdb to the mid-2010s). The library was made by 5' RACE. The listed sequencing device is Illumina HiSeq 2500. A second 7 to 11 cycle PCR used a sample-barcoded 5' primer and a J-beta primer mix. The public reads were run again by TCRdb, first through fastp at Q25 and then through MiXCR, and only productive beta chains were kept. Rows with one shared CDR3 protein collapse into an entry with the most common genes and DNA. The sample table shows hundreds of thousands of distinct CDR3 sequences, and roughly 24% are seen once. The top ten clonotypes cover less than 3.5% of the sample. This sample also belongs to another study, concerning T cells of mothers and their children.

Material: blood. These receptors were taken from a boy between 10 and 17 years old in good health.

This clonotype was seen a few times. This chain connects TRBV5-1 to TRBJ1-1; 7 bases agree with TRBD1. Losses at the gene ends were 0 bases for V and 2 bases for J; bases not matched to a gene: 7. The length of the CDR3 is 16 residues. CDR1 and CDR2 (germline): SGHRS, YFSETQ. This CDR3 is CASSLEGAPANTEAFF. The CDR3 DNA reads as TGCGCCAGCAGCTTGGAGGGGGCACCGGCCAACACTGAAGCTTTCTTT. Complete variable domain (other parts from reference TRBV5-1 and TRBJ1-1): KAGVTQTPRYLIKTRGQQVTLSCSPISGHRSVSWYQQTPGQGLQFLFEYFSETQRNKGNFPGRFSGRQFSNSRSEMNVSTLELGDSALYLCASSLEGAPANTEAFFGQGTRLTVV.

The gene calls are TRBV27 and TRBJ2-5; D is perhaps TRBD1 or TRBD2 (5 bases each). Matching the DNA end better, TRBJ2-7 makes the J call doubtful. Germline V gene sequence: CDR1 MNHEY, CDR2 SMNVEV (reference sequence). The CDR3 runs 13 residues. CDR3 sequence: CASSRRGDYEQYF. CDR3 nucleotide sequence: TGTGCCAGCAGCCGACGAGGGGACTACGAGCAGTACTTC.

This clonotype was seen more than once but under ten times. The chain links TRBV4-1 to TRBJ2-5; the match to TRBD2 covers 7 bases. The V gene end was trimmed by 6 bases and the J gene end by 0 bases; junction bases not matched to a gene: 13. This CDR3 is built from 17 residues. Germline V gene lookup returns CDR1 MGHRA and CDR2 YSYEKL. The CDR3 DNA reads TGCGCCAGCAGAGGGAGAGATCCGCGGGGGTACCAAGAGACCCAGTACTTC. Amino acids: CASRGRDPRGYQETQYF.

This clonotype was counted a few times. The rearrangement links TRBV10-3 to TRBJ2-1, with D maybe TRBD2 (5 bases). The J call could be wrong; TRBJ2-5 is a better fit for the DNA end. The CDR3 spans 12 residues. Germline loops: CDR1 ENHRY, CDR2 SYGVKD. The CDR3 sequence is CATKEVGETQYF. The CDR3, as DNA: TGTGCCACGAAGGAGGTGGGAGAGACCCAGTACTTC.

This clonotype was found a few times. This sequence joins TRBV6-6 and TRBJ2-7; D remains ambiguous. Germline V CDR1 and CDR2: MNHNY, SVGAGI (reference sequence). V shed 8 bases and J shed 1 base, with 12 bases lying between them. The CDR3 loop spans 13 amino acids. The CDR3 coding sequence is TGTGCCAGCTGCCCACTACCGTCCTACGAGCAGTACTTC. Translated: CASCPLPSYEQYF.

This clonotype was seen repeatedly, ten times or more. This rearrangement joins TRBV10-3 to TRBJ1-3; a weak D match, TRBD1 (5 bases). The V gene's germline CDR1 is ENHRY and CDR2 SYGVKD. The CDR3 totals 15 residues. The germline V and J ends were trimmed by 7 bases and 0 bases, with 13 bases remaining between them. The CDR3 coding sequence is TGTGCCATCACCCCAGACAGCGACTCTGGAAACACCATATATTTT. Protein sequence: CAITPDSDSGNTIYF.

The chain uses TRBV7-3 and TRBJ1-1; D is possibly TRBD1 (5 bases). Germline V lookup: CDR1 SGHTA, CDR2 FQGTGA. The CDR3 contains 14 residues. Trimming pared 5 bases from V and 5 bases from J, leaving 15 bases between. CDR3 loop: CASSQGPGGTEAFF. CDR3 DNA sequence: TGTGCCAGCAGCCAAGGACCGGGGGGGACTGAAGCTTTCTTT.

The V call is TRBV6-6, the J call TRBJ1-2, with 9 nucleotides matching TRBD1. The germline gives CDR1 MNHNY, CDR2 SVGAGI (reference sequence). This CDR3 contains 13 residues. Losses at the gene ends were 7 bases for V and 3 bases for J; bases not matched to a gene: 3. The CDR3 bases are TGTGCCAGCAAAAGGACAGGGGACTATGGCTACACCTTC. Its translation is CASKRTGDYGYTF.

This clonotype appeared a few times. In DNA, the CDR3 is TGTGCCAGCAGCCCCCCTCCCAGGGGGCCAGAGACCCAGTACTTC. Amino acids: CASSPPPRGPETQYF. The genes are TRBV11-2 and TRBJ2-5; TRBD1 matches 8 bases. V trimming: 5 bases; J trimming: 4 bases; junction bases outside the gene matches: 9. The germline V gene encodes CDR1 SGHAT and CDR2 FQNNGV. The CDR3 has 15 residues.

The chain links TRBV12-3 or TRBV12-4 to TRBJ1-6; D unresolved. V was pared by 3 bases and J by 13 bases, with 13 bases between. CDR3 length: 13 residues. CDR3 nucleotide sequence: TGTGCCAGCAGTTTGCCGGGTCCTCGTCCCCTCCACTTT. It codes for CASSLPGPRPLHF.

V and J are TRBV11-2 and TRBJ1-1; D unresolved. The germline CDR1 and CDR2 sequences are SGHAT and FQNNGV. V was pared by 6 bases and J by 0 bases, with 5 bases between. The CDR3 runs to 12 residues. CDR3 coding DNA: TGTGCCAGCAGGCAAGTGAACACTGAAGCTTTCTTT. This codes for CASRQVNTEAFF. The entire variable domain, with the rest obtained from reference TRBV11-2 and TRBJ1-1, is as follows: EAGVAQSPRYKIIEKRQSVAFWCNPISGHATLYWYQQILGQGPKLLIQFQNNGVVDDSQLPKDRFSAERLKGVDSTLKIQPAKLEDSAVYLCASRQVNTEAFFGQGTRLTVV.

The rearrangement links TRBV7-9 to TRBJ2-7; D possibly matches TRBD1 or TRBD2 (5 bases each). The CDR3 contains 16 residues. The germline V gene encodes CDR1 SEHNR and CDR2 FQNEAQ (reference sequence). Deletions cut 3 bases from V and 1 base from J, with 16 bases between. The CDR3 here is CASSFFRGLRSYEQYF. DNA of the CDR3: TGTGCCAGCAGCTTTTTCCGGGGCCTACGGTCCTACGAGCAGTACTTC.

The chain has TRBV19 and TRBJ2-3; no clear D. The CDR3 extends over 19 amino acids. Trimming left V 0 bases short and J 2 bases short, with 21 bases between. The V gene's germline CDR1 is LNHDA and CDR2 SQIVND (reference sequence). The CDR3 is CASSIDFGTAEKVTDTQYF. In DNA form, the CDR3 reads TGTGCCAGTAGTATAGATTTCGGAACGGCAGAAAAGGTCACAGATACGCAGTATTTT.

This clonotype has a handful of counts. The chain couples TRBV6-6 to TRBJ2-1; 11 positions match TRBD2. This CDR3 spans 16 amino acids. Germline V CDR1 and CDR2: MNHNY, SVGAGI (reference sequence). The trim removed 6 bases at V and 0 bases at J, leaving 4 bases unmatched. The CDR3 loop reads CASRASGGYSYNEQFF. The CDR3 nucleotides are TGTGCCAGCAGGGCTAGCGGGGGGTACTCCTACAATGAGCAGTTCTTC.

The V and J genes are TRBV12-3 or TRBV12-4 and TRBJ1-4, with 9 bases matching TRBD1. The CDR3 extends over 14 amino acids. After removal of 6 bases from V and 7 bases from J, the junction contained 6 bases not matched to a gene. The CDR3 here is CASSTGTGREKLFF. CDR3 nucleotide sequence: TGTGCCAGCAGCACCGGGACAGGGCGTGAAAAACTGTTTTTT.

The V call is TRBV28, the J call TRBJ1-2, with D tentatively TRBD1 (5 bases). This CDR3 comprises 13 residues. In germline, CDR1 is MDHEN, CDR2 SYDVKM. V lost 4 bases and J lost 8, with 14 bases in between. CDR3 loop: CASSSDWRGGYTF. The CDR3 nucleotides read TGTGCCAGCAGTTCTGACTGGAGGGGCGGCTACACCTTC.

The rearrangement joins TRBV20-1 to TRBJ2-1; TRBD1 might be the D (6 bases). The ends were cut back, 7 bases at V and 5 bases at J, with 12 bases in the middle. This CDR3 has 12 residues. Germline loops: CDR1 DFQATT, CDR2 SNEGSKA (reference sequence). CDR3 in DNA: TGCAGTGAACAGGGCTTGGACAATGAGCAGTTCTTC. As protein: CSEQGLDNEQFF.

V and J are TRBV2 and TRBJ1-2; D perhaps matches TRBD1 (5 bases). Trimming cost V 4 bases and J 3 bases, with 12 bases left between them. The germline V gene has CDR1 SNHLY and CDR2 FYNNEI. This CDR3 contains 14 residues. CDR3 bases: TGTGCCAGCAGTGCAGCCAGGGAGGACTATGGCTACACCTTC. Its protein is CASSAAREDYGYTF.

The chain links TRBV3-1 to TRBJ2-7; TRBD2 aligns across 7 bases. Germline V gene data show CDR1 as LGHDT and CDR2 as YNNKEL (reference sequence). The CDR3 is made up of 14 amino acids. With V trimmed by 1 base and J by 3 bases, 3 bases remained unmatched. CDR3 in DNA: TGTGCCAGCAGCCAAGCACTAGCGAACTACGAGCAGTACTTC. Translation: CASSQALANYEQYF.

V is TRBV2 and J is TRBJ1-6; TRBD1 aligns across 8 bases. Germline CDR1 reads SNHLY; CDR2 reads FYNNEI. There are 15 residues in the CDR3. Trimming removed 11 bases from V and 2 bases from J; junction bases left unmatched: 8. CDR3 sequence: CAGTDRDPYNSPLHF. CDR3 in DNA: TGTGCCGGAACGGACAGGGACCCCTATAATTCACCCCTCCACTTT. Looking up the rest from reference TRBV2 and TRBJ1-6 gives the full variable domain: EPEVTQTPSHQVTQMGQEVILRCVPISNHLYFYWYRQILGQKVEFLVSFYNNEISEKSEIFDDQFSVERPDGSNFTLKIRSTKLEDSAMYFCAGTDRDPYNSPLHFGNGTRLTVT.

The chain carries TRBV12-3 or TRBV12-4 and TRBJ2-3; D unresolved. The CDR3 totals 12 residues. The germline V and J ends were trimmed by 3 bases and 11 bases, with 12 bases remaining between them. CDR3 amino acids: CASSFSTDVQYF. CDR3 sequence (DNA): TGTGCCAGCAGTTTTAGCACAGATGTGCAGTATTTT.

This clonotype occurred a few times. The gene calls are TRBV7-9 and TRBJ1-4, with no clear D. This CDR3 has 17 amino acids. The germline CDR1 and CDR2 sequences are SEHNR and FQNEAQ (reference sequence). Trimming took off 2 bases at V and 2 bases at J, with 15 bases between the two ends. In DNA, the CDR3 is TGTGCCAGCAGCTTACTACGGAGGTCCGGCACTAATGAAAAACTGTTTTTT. Amino acids: CASSLLRRSGTNEKLFF. Full variable domain (remainder filled in from reference TRBV7-9 and TRBJ1-4): DTGVSQNPRHKITKRGQNVTFRCDPISEHNRLYWYRQTLGQGPEFLTYFQNEAQLEKSRLLSDRFSAERPKGSFSTLEIQRTEQGDSAMYLCASSLLRRSGTNEKLFFGSGTQLSVL.

This clonotype has a handful of counts. The V call is TRBV3-1, the J call TRBJ1-4; TRBD1 matches at 9 bases. There are 12 residues in the CDR3. With V trimmed by 0 bases and J by 13 bases, 0 bases remained unmatched. CDR1 is LGHDT, CDR2 YNNKEL, per germline (reference sequence). CDR3 sequence: CASSQEGQGLFF. DNA for the CDR3: TGTGCCAGCAGCCAAGAGGGACAGGGACTGTTTTTT.

The V gene is TRBV7-6, the J gene TRBJ2-3, with a possible D match to TRBD2 (6 bases). V lost 1 base and J 0 bases, leaving 11 bases between the germline ends. CDR3 length equals 16 residues. CDR1 is SGHVS, CDR2 FNYEAQ, per germline. The CDR3 protein is CASSLVGGASTDTQYF. CDR3 sequence (DNA): TGTGCCAGCAGCTTAGTAGGAGGGGCCAGCACAGATACGCAGTATTTT. The full variable domain, in which reference TRBV7-6 and TRBJ2-3 provide the parts outside the CDR3, is GAGVSQSPRYKVTKRGQDVALRCDPISGHVSLYWYRQALGQGPEFLTYFNYEAQQDKSGLPNDRFSAERPEGSISTLTIQRTEQRDSAMYRCASSLVGGASTDTQYFGPGTRLTVL.

This clonotype was counted a few times. The chain uses TRBV14 and TRBJ2-5, with TRBD1 as a possible D gene (5 bases). With the DNA end fitting TRBJ2-7 better, the J assignment may be wrong. CDR3 length: 14 residues. Germline lookup yields CDR1 SGHDN and CDR2 FVKESK. This CDR3 is CASSQGQLPYEQYF. The CDR3 DNA reads TGTGCCAGCAGCCAAGGACAGCTACCCTACGAGCAGTACTTC.